The rows below give T cell receptor beta chains drawn from one sample of a study of T cell responses to AZD1222 COVID-19 vaccine. Clones were sequenced by immunoSEQ multiplex PCR, and TCRdb holds only the in-frame ones, with some missing. In the table there are 100,000 to 150,000 clones, 89% of which are singletons. Specimen: peripheral blood, collected on day 0 of AZD1222 vaccination. The receptors come from an adult in good health. The CDR3 runs from the conserved cysteine through the conserved F or W. Fields, in order: D gene, J gene, clone size, V gene, CDR3 protein, CDR3 DNA. The D gene is left open where the match is weak. Where a row states a size, it is once, few, many or the class of an expanded clone; other rows omit it.

- TRBJ1-1 - TRBV6-5 CASSYGGNTEAFF TGTGCCAGCAGTTACGGAGGGAACACTGAAGCTTTCTTT
- TRBJ2-5 - TRBV6-5 CASSFQGQETQYF TGTGCCAGCAGTTTCCAGGGTCAAGAGACCCAGTACTTC
- TRBJ2-1 - TRBV7-2 CASLSFMGSSYNEQFF TGTGCCAGCCTGTCCTTTATGGGGAGCTCCTACAATGAGCAGTTCTTC
TRBD2 TRBJ2-1 - TRBV16 CASSPTSGGSNEQFF TGTGCCAGCAGCCCGACTAGCGGGGGAAGCAATGAGCAGTTCTTC
TRBD2 TRBJ2-7 once TRBV7-9 CASSSLAASYEQYF TGTGCCAGCAGCTCACTAGCGGCTTCCTACGAGCAGTACTTC
- TRBJ1-1 - TRBV27 CASSPSRPNTEAFF TGTGCCAGCAGCCCTAGCCGACCGAACACTGAAGCTTTCTTT
TRBD1 TRBJ1-1 - TRBV7-8 CASSPAGQLFMNTEAFF TGTGCCAGCAGCCCCGCGGGACAGCTTTTCATGAACACTGAAGCTTTCTTT
TRBD1 TRBJ1-6 - TRBV5-1 CASSLGQGAYSPLHF TGCGCCAGCAGCTTGGGACAGGGGGCTTATTCACCCCTCCACTTT
TRBD1 TRBJ1-1 - TRBV5-1 CASSSLSRGDTEAFF TGCGCCAGCAGCTCTCTGAGCAGGGGGGACACTGAAGCTTTCTTT
- TRBJ1-5 once TRBV21-1 CASSRDRNSSNQPQHF TGTGCCAGCAGTAGGGACAGAAACAGCAGCAATCAGCCCCAGCATTTT
- TRBJ2-4 - TRBV5-4 CASSIQVGIAKNIQYF TGTGCCAGCAGCATCCAGGTCGGGATAGCCAAAAACATTCAGTACTTC
TRBD1 TRBJ1-2 - TRBV20-1 CSASPQGVGYGYTF TGCAGTGCTAGTCCCCAGGGGGTGGGCTATGGCTACACCTTC
TRBD1 TRBJ1-1 few TRBV29-1 CSGVGTGPEAFF TGCAGCGGGGTCGGGACAGGCCCTGAAGCTTTCTTT
- TRBJ1-1 - TRBV5-1 CASSFMFRTRGNTEAFF TGCGCCAGCAGCTTCATGTTTAGGACACGAGGGAACACTGAAGCTTTCTTT
TRBD1 TRBJ1-1 - TRBV5-1 CASSSGQGGTEAFF TGCGCCAGCAGCTCAGGACAGGGTGGGACTGAAGCTTTCTTT
TRBD1 TRBJ1-1 - TRBV4-2 CASGLTGETEAFF TGTGCCAGCGGCTTGACAGGGGAGACTGAAGCTTTCTTT
TRBD1 TRBJ2-1 - TRBV12-5 CASGQDRGLRYNEQFF TGTGCTAGTGGTCAGGACAGGGGGCTTCGCTACAATGAGCAGTTCTTC
- TRBJ2-7 - TRBV19 CASSIDIPYPGAKNHEQYF TGTGCCAGTAGTATAGATATCCCCTACCCGGGGGCGAAAAACCACGAGCAGTACTTC
- TRBJ1-2 - TRBV4-3 CASSQEGSNIYGYTF TGCGCCAGCAGCCAAGAGGGAAGCAATATTTATGGCTACACCTTC
- TRBJ1-5 - TRBV7-7 CASSSLMGDHNQPQHF TGTGCTAGCAGCTCCCTGATGGGGGACCACAATCAGCCCCAGCATTTT
- TRBJ2-5 few TRBV2 CASSGQETQYF TGTGCCAGCAGTGGGCAGGAGACCCAGTACTTC
- TRBJ1-1 - TRBV3-1/TRBV3-2 CASSQGERLGAFF TGTGCCAGCAGCCAGGGGGAGAGGCTAGGGGCTTTCTTT
- TRBJ2-2 - TRBV7-9 CASSLALSPTGELFF TGTGCCAGCAGCTTGGCCCTGTCCCCCACCGGGGAGCTGTTTTTT
- TRBJ2-5 - TRBV7-2 CASSPVMWEKTQYF TGTGCCAGCAGCCCAGTGATGTGGGAGAAGACCCAGTACTTC
- TRBJ2-1 - TRBV10-3 CAISGRQGSYNEQFF TGTGCCATCAGTGGACGGCAGGGGTCCTACAATGAGCAGTTCTTC
- TRBJ2-2 - TRBV7-9 CASSRPVTGELFF TGTGCCAGCAGCAGACCTGTAACCGGGGAGCTGTTTTTT
- TRBJ2-1 - TRBV18 CASSQDQTALSFF TGTGCCAGCTCTCAGGATCAGACAGCTCTATCGTTCTTC
- TRBJ1-1 - TRBV2 CASSEGGVEAFF TGTGCCAGCAGCGAAGGGGGGGTCGAAGCTTTCTTT
- TRBJ1-2 - TRBV29-1 CSAEGRGRNYGYTF TGCAGCGCCGAGGGGCGGGGGCGCAACTATGGCTACACCTTC
- TRBJ1-1 - TRBV27 CASSLSRGMNTEAFF TGTGCCAGCAGTTTATCACGGGGGATGAACACTGAAGCTTTCTTT
- TRBJ1-2 - TRBV18 CASSDVGVSNYGYTF TGTGCCAGCTCAGACGTGGGAGTATCTAACTATGGCTACACCTTC
- TRBJ1-1 - TRBV9 CASSVRAGSATEAFF TGTGCCAGCAGCGTACGGGCAGGGTCGGCCACTGAAGCTTTCTTT
- TRBJ1-6 - TRBV7-9 CASSLTTGPRDSPLHF TGTGCCAGCAGCTTAACTACCGGGCCCCGGGATTCACCCCTCCACTTT
TRBD1 TRBJ2-2 - TRBV6-2/TRBV6-3 CASSLGQGETGELFF TGTGCCAGCAGTTTAGGACAGGGAGAGACCGGGGAGCTGTTTTTT
TRBD2 TRBJ2-7 - TRBV4-1 CASSPSLAGPSYEQYF TGCGCCAGCAGCCCGAGCCTAGCGGGGCCCTCCTACGAGCAGTACTTC
TRBD1 TRBJ1-2 - TRBV11-2 CASSLDRTGGPPSYGYTF TGTGCCAGCAGCTTAGATCGTACAGGGGGCCCACCGAGTTATGGCTACACCTTC
- TRBJ1-5 - TRBV6-4 CASSSNAGINQPQHF TGTGCCAGCAGTTCGAACGCGGGGATCAATCAGCCCCAGCATTTT
- TRBJ1-5 - TRBV27 CASSSLSNQPQHF TGTGCCAGCAGTTCCCTTAGCAATCAGCCCCAGCATTTT
- TRBJ1-1 - TRBV6-2/TRBV6-3 CASSYKSGGALNTEAFF TGTGCCAGCAGTTACAAGAGTGGCGGAGCTCTGAACACTGAAGCTTTCTTT
TRBD1 TRBJ1-2 - TRBV6-1 CASSEAGQRTNGYTF TGTGCCAGCAGTGAAGCGGGACAGCGGACAAATGGCTACACCTTC
- TRBJ2-1 - TRBV3-1/TRBV3-2 CASSHGSEQFF TGTGCCAGCAGCCATGGGAGTGAGCAGTTCTTC
- TRBJ2-5 - TRBV14 CASSQDLYSADEGETQYF TGTGCCAGCAGCCAAGATCTTTATTCGGCCGACGAAGGGGAGACCCAGTACTTC
- TRBJ1-6 - TRBV6-6 CASRPLQEAEDSPLHF TGTGCCAGCAGGCCTTTACAGGAGGCAGAAGATTCACCCCTCCACTTT
- TRBJ2-2 - TRBV7-2 CASSLLRGLTGELFF TGTGCCAGCAGCTTACTCAGGGGTTTGACCGGGGAGCTGTTTTTT
TRBD1 TRBJ1-2 - TRBV5-4 CASSLLDRGYGYTF TGTGCCAGCAGCCTACTCGACAGGGGATATGGCTACACCTTC
- TRBJ1-3 - TRBV9 CASSVGGAHLSGNTIYF TGTGCCAGCAGCGTAGGGGGGGCGCATCTCTCTGGAAACACCATATATTTT
- TRBJ1-5 - TRBV6-2/TRBV6-3 CASSYGEYSNQPQHF TGTGCCAGCAGTTATGGGGAGTATAGCAATCAGCCCCAGCATTTT
- TRBJ1-2 - TRBV12-3/TRBV12-4 CASSLGQNLGYTF TGTGCCAGCAGTTTAGGTCAAAACCTTGGCTACACCTTC
TRBD1 TRBJ1-1 - TRBV6-1 CASSDQGGMSAEAFF TGTGCCAGCAGTGATCAGGGGGGAATGAGCGCTGAAGCTTTCTTT
TRBD1 TRBJ1-5 - TRBV5-6 CASSLTGGEGNQPQHF TGTGCCAGCAGCTTGACAGGGGGTGAAGGCAATCAGCCCCAGCATTTT
- TRBJ1-5 - TRBV19 CASMGYGDNQPQHF TGTGCCAGTATGGGGTACGGTGACAATCAGCCCCAGCATTTT
TRBD1 TRBJ1-1 - TRBV28 CASSLPGTGIVTEAFF TGTGCCAGCAGTTTGCCCGGGACAGGGATAGTTACTGAAGCTTTCTTT
TRBD1 TRBJ1-2 - TRBV14 CASSQDPLDRGQYGYTF TGTGCCAGCAGCCAAGATCCCCTGGACAGGGGCCAGTATGGCTACACCTTC